One sample yielded the 13 T cell receptor beta chains listed below, sequenced in a study of cytomegalovirus exposure and HLA in healthy donors. 60 Vbeta and 13 Jbeta primers were used in PCR. Method: immunoSEQ multiplex PCR; TCRdb's copy keeps in-frame clones and lacks some. The data hold roughly 140,000 clones, with over 75% observed a single time. Source material: PBMCs. The receptors stem from a man between 25 and 39 years old in good health and CMV-seropositive.

The chain is built from TRBV27 and TRBJ2-7; 8 nucleotides align to TRBD1. Germline lookup yields CDR1 MNHEY and CDR2 SMNVEV (reference sequence). The length of the CDR3 is 13 residues. The trim removed 4 bases at V and 6 bases at J, leaving 5 bases unmatched. In DNA form, the CDR3 reads TGTGCCAGCAGTTGGGGAACAGGGGGCGAGCAGTACTTC. Its translation is CASSWGTGGEQYF.

A single count supports this clone. The V call is TRBV27, the J call TRBJ2-1; D is perhaps TRBD2 (6 bases). The CDR3 loop spans 16 amino acids. V was trimmed by 7 bases and J by 3 bases, leaving 19 bases between them. Germline-derived CDR1 and CDR2 are MNHEY and SMNVEV (reference sequence). CDR3 loop: CASMGGVRTLYNEQFF. The CDR3 coding sequence is TGTGCCAGCATGGGGGGTGTTCGGACACTCTACAATGAGCAGTTCTTC.

The rearrangement links TRBV18 to TRBJ1-1; TRBD1 matches at 8 bases. Germline CDR1 KGHSH, CDR2 LQKENI. With V trimmed by 5 bases and J by 7 bases, 15 bases remained unmatched. The CDR3 has 16 amino acids. As DNA, the CDR3 is TGTGCCAGCTCAGCCCTTCCACAGGGGGAATCGAGTGAAGCTTTCTTT. Protein sequence: CASSALPQGESSEAFF.

The V and J genes are TRBV7-9 and TRBJ1-2; TRBD1 agrees at 9 bases. J lost 3 bases, V lost 1 base, and 0 bases had no gene match. Germline V lookup: CDR1 SEHNR, CDR2 FQNEAQ (reference sequence). The CDR3 has 14 residues. CDR3 bases: TGTGCCAGCAGCTTAGGGACAGGGGACTATGGCTACACCTTC. This encodes CASSLGTGDYGYTF.

The chain carries TRBV6-4 and TRBJ2-1; 8 bases agree with TRBD2. Germline V CDR1 and CDR2: MRHNA, SNTAGT. J lost 3 bases, V lost 4 bases, and 2 bases had no gene match. CDR3 length equals 14 residues. CDR3 nucleotides: TGTGCCAGCAGTGCCGGGACTAGCTACAATGAGCAGTTCTTC. Its protein is CASSAGTSYNEQFF.

This clone was recorded only once. The gene calls are TRBV4-3 and TRBJ2-7; TRBD1 might be the D (6 bases). This CDR3 has 14 amino acids. Germline-derived CDR1 and CDR2 are LGHNA and YSLEER. V lost 3 bases and J lost 9, with 18 bases in between. The DNA for the CDR3 is TGCGCCAGCAGCCACTACAGGGAAGTCATAGTGCAGTACTTC. It codes for CASSHYREVIVQYF.

This chain links TRBV7-2 with TRBJ2-7, with TRBD2 as a possible D gene (5 bases). Germline loops: CDR1 SGHTA, CDR2 FQGNSA. Trimming took off 1 base at V and 1 base at J, with 11 bases between the two ends. CDR3 length: 15 residues. CDR3 protein: CASSLEWTLSYEQYF. As DNA, the CDR3 is TGTGCCAGCAGCTTAGAATGGACTTTATCCTACGAGCAGTACTTC. Full variable domain (missing parts from reference TRBV7-2 and TRBJ2-7): GAGVSQSPSNKVTEKGKDVELRCDPISGHTALYWYRQSLGQGLEFLIYFQGNSAPDKSGLPSDRFSAERTGGSVSTLTIQRTQQEDSAVYLCASSLEWTLSYEQYFGPGTRLTVT.

The rearrangement joins TRBV18 to TRBJ1-1; 9 nucleotides line up with TRBD1. Looked up from germline, CDR1 is KGHSH and CDR2 is LQKENI. With V trimmed by 5 bases and J by 2 bases, 9 bases remained unmatched. The CDR3 sequence is 16 residues long. The CDR3 is CASSSLDRGYNTEAFF. The CDR3 bases are TGTGCCAGCTCATCTTTGGACAGGGGATATAACACTGAAGCTTTCTTT.

The chain employs TRBV5-4 and TRBJ2-5; a possible D gene is TRBD1 (6 bases). Germline V gives CDR1 SGHNT, CDR2 YYREEE (reference sequence). This CDR3 contains 16 residues. V shed 1 base and J shed 2 bases, with 15 bases lying between them. CDR3 sequence reads: CASSLSSRGGQETQYF. The CDR3 region has the DNA TGTGCCAGCAGCTTGTCTTCGCGAGGGGGACAAGAGACCCAGTACTTC.

This clone was seen a handful of times. V and J are TRBV7-2 and TRBJ1-3; perhaps TRBD1 as D (6 bases). V lost 4 bases, J lost 0 bases, and 10 bases lay in between. Germline V gives CDR1 SGHTA, CDR2 FQGNSA. This CDR3 is 15 amino acids long. The CDR3 protein is CASSYTGLSGNTIYF. The CDR3 DNA follows: TGTGCCAGCAGCTACACAGGGCTCTCTGGAAACACCATATATTTT. The full variable domain, rest sourced from reference TRBV7-2 and TRBJ1-3, is GAGVSQSPSNKVTEKGKDVELRCDPISGHTALYWYRQSLGQGLEFLIYFQGNSAPDKSGLPSDRFSAERTGGSVSTLTIQRTQQEDSAVYLCASSYTGLSGNTIYFGEGSWLTVV.

This clone was observed once. This sequence joins TRBV5-1 and TRBJ1-4; TRBD1 might be the D (6 bases). Germline V gene sequence: CDR1 SGHRS, CDR2 YFSETQ. CDR3 size: 15 residues. Trimming stripped 0 bases from V and 0 bases from J, with 6 bases between. For the CDR3, the DNA is TGCGCCAGCAGCTTGGGGGACACAACTAATGAAAAACTGTTTTTT. This codes for CASSLGDTTNEKLFF.

This chain uses TRBV4-3 with TRBJ1-5, with TRBD1 identical over 8 bases. CDR1 and CDR2 (germline): LGHNA, YSLEER. The CDR3 has 15 residues. V shed 2 bases and J 6 bases; nucleotides not matched to a gene: 6. In nucleotides, the CDR3 is TGCGCCAGCAGCCAAACTACAGGGGGGCGTCAGCCCCAGCATTTT. The encoded protein is CASSQTTGGRQPQHF.

This rearrangement joins TRBV5-1 to TRBJ2-7, with D possibly TRBD1 on 6 matching bases. This CDR3 has 11 amino acids. Per germline, CDR1 SGHRS and CDR2 YFSETQ. Trimming left V 3 bases short and J 10 bases short, with 11 bases between. CDR3 coding DNA: TGCGCCAGCAGCTACCAGGGGAGTCAGTACTTC. Protein product: CASSYQGSQYF.